This TCR beta chain stems from a study of cytomegalovirus exposure and HLA in healthy donors. Study in general: The same platform was used for the 110 or so validation repertoires as for the approximately 670 first-cohort repertoires, as reported in a later analysis. Findings and limits, study-wide: Researchers reported that a few CMV-associated chains were confirmed in vitro as CMV antigen-specific.

V lost 8 bases and J lost 4; bases outside the gene matches: 7. The CDR3 is 13 amino acids. The germline V gene encodes CDR1 SQVTM and CDR2 ANQGSEA. Sequencing used immunoSEQ multiplex PCR; TCRdb keeps in-frame clones, though not all of them. The sample has 250,000 or so clones; 85% to 90% are singletons. Remarks on this clone: The antigen is unknown.

This TCR derives from a young woman in good health and CMV-seronegative. The chain is built from TRBV29-1 and TRBJ1-2; 10 nucleotides agree with TRBD1. The sample consisted of PBMCs. This CDR3 is CSLGTGVGYGYTF. Written as DNA, the CDR3 is TGCAGCTTAGGGACAGGGGTGGGCTATGGCTACACCTTC. Looking up the rest from reference TRBV29-1 and TRBJ1-2 gives the full variable domain: SAVISQKPSRDICQRGTSLTIQCQVDSQVTMMFWYRQQPGQSLTLIATANQGSEATYESGFVIDKFPISRPNLTFSTLTVSNMSPEDSSIYLCSLGTGVGYGYTFGSGTRLTVV.